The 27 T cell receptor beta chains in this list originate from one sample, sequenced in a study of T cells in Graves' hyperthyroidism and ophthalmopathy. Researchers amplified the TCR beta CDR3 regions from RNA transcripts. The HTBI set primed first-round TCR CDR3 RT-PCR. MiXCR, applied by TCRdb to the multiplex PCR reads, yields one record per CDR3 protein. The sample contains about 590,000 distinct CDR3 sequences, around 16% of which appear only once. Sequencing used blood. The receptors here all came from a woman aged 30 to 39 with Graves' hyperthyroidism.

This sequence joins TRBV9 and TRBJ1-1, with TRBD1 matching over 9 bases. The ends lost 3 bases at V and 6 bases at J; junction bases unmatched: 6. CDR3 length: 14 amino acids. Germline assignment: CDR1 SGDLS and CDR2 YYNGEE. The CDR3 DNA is TGTGCCAGCAGCGGTACAGGGGGCGAGGCTGAAGCTTTCTTT. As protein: CASSGTGGEAEAFF.

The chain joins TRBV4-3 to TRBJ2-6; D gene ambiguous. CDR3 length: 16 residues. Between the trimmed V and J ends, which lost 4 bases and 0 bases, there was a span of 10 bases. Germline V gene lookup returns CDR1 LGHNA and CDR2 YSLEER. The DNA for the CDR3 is TGCGCCAGCAGCCGGGAAGTGATCTCTGGGGCCAACGTCCTGACTTTC. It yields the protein CASSREVISGANVLTF.

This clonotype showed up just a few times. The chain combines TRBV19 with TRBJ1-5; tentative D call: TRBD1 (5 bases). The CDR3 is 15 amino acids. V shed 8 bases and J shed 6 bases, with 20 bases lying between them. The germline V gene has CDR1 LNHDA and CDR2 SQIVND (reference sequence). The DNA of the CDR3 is TGTGCCAGTGACCTGGGCAGGGTTCATATTCAGCCCCAGCATTTT. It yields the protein CASDLGRVHIQPQHF.

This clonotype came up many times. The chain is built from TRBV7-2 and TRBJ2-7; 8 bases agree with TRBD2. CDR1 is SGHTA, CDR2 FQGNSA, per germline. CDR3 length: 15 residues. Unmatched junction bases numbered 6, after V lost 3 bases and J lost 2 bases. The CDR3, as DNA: TGTGCCAGCAGCTTTGAGGACGGGAGGGCCTACGAGCAGTACTTC. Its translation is CASSFEDGRAYEQYF.

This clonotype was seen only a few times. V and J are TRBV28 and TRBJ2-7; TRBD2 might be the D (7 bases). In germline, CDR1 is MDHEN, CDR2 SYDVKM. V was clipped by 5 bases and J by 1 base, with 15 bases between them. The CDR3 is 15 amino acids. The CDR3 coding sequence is TGTGCCAGCAGTAGGAGGGGGGGGCTTTCCTACGAGCAGTACTTC. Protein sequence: CASSRRGGLSYEQYF.

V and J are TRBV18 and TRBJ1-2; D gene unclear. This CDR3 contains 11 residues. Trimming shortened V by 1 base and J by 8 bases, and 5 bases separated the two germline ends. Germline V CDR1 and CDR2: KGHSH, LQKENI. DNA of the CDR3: TGTGCCAGCTCACCACAGGACGGCTACACCTTC. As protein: CASSPQDGYTF.

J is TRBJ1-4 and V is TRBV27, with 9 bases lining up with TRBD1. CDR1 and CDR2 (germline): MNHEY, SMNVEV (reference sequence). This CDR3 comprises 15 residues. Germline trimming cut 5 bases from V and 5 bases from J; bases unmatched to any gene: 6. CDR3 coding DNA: TGTGCCAGCAGTGTCGACAGGGGGGGAAATGAAAAACTGTTTTTT. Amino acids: CASSVDRGGNEKLFF.

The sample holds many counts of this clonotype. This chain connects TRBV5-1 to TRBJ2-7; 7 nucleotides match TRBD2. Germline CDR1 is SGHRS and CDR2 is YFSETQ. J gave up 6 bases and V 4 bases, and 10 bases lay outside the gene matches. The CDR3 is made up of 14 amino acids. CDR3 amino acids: CASSPGLMHTEQYF. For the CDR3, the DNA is TGCGCCAGCAGCCCGGGACTAATGCATACCGAGCAGTACTTC.

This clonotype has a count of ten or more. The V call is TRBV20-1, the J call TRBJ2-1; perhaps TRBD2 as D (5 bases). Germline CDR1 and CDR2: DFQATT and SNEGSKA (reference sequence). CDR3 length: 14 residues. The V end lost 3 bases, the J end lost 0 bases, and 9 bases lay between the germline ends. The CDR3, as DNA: TGCAGTGCTAGGGGCGGAGGCTCCTACAATGAGCAGTTCTTC. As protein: CSARGGGSYNEQFF.

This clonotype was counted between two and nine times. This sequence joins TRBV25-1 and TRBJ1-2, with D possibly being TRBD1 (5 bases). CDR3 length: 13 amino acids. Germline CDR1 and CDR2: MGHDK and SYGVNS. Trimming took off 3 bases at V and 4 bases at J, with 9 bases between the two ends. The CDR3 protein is CASSEAGLYGYTF. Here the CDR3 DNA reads TGTGCCAGCAGTGAGGCAGGGCTCTATGGCTACACCTTC.

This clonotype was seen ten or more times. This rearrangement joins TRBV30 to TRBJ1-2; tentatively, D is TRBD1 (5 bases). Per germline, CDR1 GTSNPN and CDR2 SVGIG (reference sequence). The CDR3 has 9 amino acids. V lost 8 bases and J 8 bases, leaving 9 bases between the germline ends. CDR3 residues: CAGGGGYTF. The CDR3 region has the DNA TGTGCCGGGGGAGGGGGCTACACCTTC.

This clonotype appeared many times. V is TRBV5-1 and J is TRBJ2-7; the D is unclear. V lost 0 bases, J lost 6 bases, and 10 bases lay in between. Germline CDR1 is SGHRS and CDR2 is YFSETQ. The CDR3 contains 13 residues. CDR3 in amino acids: CASSLVSAVEQYF. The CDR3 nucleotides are TGCGCCAGCAGCTTGGTTTCCGCGGTCGAGCAGTACTTC.

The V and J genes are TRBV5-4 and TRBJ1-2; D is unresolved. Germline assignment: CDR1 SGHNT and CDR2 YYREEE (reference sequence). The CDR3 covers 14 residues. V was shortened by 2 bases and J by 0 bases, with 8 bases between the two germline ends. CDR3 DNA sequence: TGTGCCAGCAGCTTTCCCGGCCCTAACTATGGCTACACCTTC. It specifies CASSFPGPNYGYTF. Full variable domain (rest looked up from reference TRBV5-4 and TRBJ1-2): ETGVTQSPTHLIKTRGQQVTLRCSSQSGHNTVSWYQQALGQGPQFIFQYYREEENGRGNFPPRFSGLQFPNYSSELNVNALELDDSALYLCASSFPGPNYGYTFGSGTRLTVV.

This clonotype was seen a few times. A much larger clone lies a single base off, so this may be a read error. The CDR3 here is CASGPPRPTEAFF. Here the CDR3 DNA reads TGTGCCAGCGGTCCCCCGAGGCCCACTGAAGCTTTCTTT. The gene calls are TRBV28 and TRBJ1-1, with D hard to call. Germline V CDR1 and CDR2: MDHEN, SYDVKM. Trimming removed 8 bases from V and 4 bases from J, with 14 bases in between. There are 13 residues in the CDR3.

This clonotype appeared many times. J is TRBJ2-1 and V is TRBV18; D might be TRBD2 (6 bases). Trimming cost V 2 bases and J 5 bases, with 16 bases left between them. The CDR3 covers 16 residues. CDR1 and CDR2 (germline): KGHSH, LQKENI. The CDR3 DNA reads TGTGCCAGCTCACCATTAGAATCGGGGGTCCACAATGAGCAGTTCTTC. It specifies CASSPLESGVHNEQFF.

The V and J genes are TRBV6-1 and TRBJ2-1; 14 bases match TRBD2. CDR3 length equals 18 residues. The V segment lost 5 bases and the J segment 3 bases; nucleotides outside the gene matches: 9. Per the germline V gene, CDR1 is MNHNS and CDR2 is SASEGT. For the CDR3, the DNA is TGTGCCAGCAGTCCCGGGACTAGCGGGAGTTCCCACTACAATGAGCAGTTCTTC. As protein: CASSPGTSGSSHYNEQFF.

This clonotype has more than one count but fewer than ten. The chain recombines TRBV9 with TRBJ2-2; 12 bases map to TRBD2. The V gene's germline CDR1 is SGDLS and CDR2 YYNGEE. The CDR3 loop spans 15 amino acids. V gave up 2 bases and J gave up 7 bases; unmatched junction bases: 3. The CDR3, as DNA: TGTGCCAGCAGCGTGGGACTAGCGGGTGTCGGGGAGCTGTTTTTT. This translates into CASSVGLAGVGELFF.

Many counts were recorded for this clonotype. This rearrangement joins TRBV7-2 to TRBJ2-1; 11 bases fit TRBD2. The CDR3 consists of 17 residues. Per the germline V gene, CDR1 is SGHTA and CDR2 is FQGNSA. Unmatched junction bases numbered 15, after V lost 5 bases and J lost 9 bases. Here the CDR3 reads CASSREGASGRFREQFF. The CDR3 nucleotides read TGTGCCAGCAGCCGAGAGGGGGCTAGCGGGAGGTTCCGTGAGCAGTTCTTC. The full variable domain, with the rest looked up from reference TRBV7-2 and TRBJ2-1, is GAGVSQSPSNKVTEKGKDVELRCDPISGHTALYWYRQSLGQGLEFLIYFQGNSAPDKSGLPSDRFSAERTGGSVSTLTIQRTQQEDSAVYLCASSREGASGRFREQFFGPGTRLTVL.

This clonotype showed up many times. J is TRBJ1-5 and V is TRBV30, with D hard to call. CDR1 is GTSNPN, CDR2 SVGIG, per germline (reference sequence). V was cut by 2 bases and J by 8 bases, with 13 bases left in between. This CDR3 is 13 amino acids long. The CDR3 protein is CAWSREALEPQHF. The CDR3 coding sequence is TGTGCCTGGAGTCGGGAGGCCCTGGAGCCCCAGCATTTT.

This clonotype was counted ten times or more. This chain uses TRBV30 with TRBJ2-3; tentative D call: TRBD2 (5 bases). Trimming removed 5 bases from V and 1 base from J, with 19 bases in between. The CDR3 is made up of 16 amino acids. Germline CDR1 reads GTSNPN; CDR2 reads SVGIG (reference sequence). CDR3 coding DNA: TGTGCCTGGGAGGTCGGAGGTGGAGTAGGCACAGATACGCAGTATTTT. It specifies CAWEVGGGVGTDTQYF.

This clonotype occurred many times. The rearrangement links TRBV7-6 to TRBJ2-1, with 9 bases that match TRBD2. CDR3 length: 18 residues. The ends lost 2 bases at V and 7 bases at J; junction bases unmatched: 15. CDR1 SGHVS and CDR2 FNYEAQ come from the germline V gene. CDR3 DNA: TGTGCCAGCAGCTTAACCGGCGGGGCGGGAGGGCCGGTTAATGAGCAGTTCTTC. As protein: CASSLTGGAGGPVNEQFF.

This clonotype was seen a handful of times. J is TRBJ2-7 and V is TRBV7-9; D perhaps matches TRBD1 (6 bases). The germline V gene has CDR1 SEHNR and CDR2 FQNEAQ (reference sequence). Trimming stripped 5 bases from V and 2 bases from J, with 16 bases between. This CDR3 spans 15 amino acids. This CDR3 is CASSARDRSPYEQYF. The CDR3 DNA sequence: TGTGCCAGCAGCGCACGCGACAGGAGTCCCTACGAGCAGTACTTC.

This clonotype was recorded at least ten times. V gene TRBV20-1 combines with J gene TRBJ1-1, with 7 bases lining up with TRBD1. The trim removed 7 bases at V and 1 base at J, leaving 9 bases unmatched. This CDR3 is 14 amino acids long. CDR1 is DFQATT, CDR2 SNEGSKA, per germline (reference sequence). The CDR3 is CSGSRTGPNTEAFF. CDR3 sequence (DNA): TGCAGTGGTTCTCGGACAGGCCCGAACACTGAAGCTTTCTTT.

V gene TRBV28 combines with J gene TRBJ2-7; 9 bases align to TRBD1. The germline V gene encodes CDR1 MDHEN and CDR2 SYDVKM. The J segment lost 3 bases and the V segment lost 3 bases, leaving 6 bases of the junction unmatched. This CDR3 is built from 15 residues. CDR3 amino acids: CASSLGTGQFYEQYF. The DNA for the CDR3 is TGTGCCAGCAGTTTGGGGACAGGGCAATTCTACGAGCAGTACTTC.

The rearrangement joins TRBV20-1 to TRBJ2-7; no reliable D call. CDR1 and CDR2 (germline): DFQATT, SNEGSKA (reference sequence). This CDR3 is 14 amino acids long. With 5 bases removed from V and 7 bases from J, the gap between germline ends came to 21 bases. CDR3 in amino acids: CSALIRLSMGEQYF. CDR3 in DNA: TGCAGTGCTCTAATACGGTTGTCAATGGGGGAGCAGTACTTC.

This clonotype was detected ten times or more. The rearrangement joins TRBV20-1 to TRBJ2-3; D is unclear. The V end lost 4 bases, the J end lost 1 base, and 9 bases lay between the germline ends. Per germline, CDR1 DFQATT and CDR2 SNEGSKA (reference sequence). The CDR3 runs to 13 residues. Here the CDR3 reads CSATPGGTDTQYF. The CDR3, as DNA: TGCAGTGCTACGCCAGGAGGCACAGATACGCAGTATTTT.

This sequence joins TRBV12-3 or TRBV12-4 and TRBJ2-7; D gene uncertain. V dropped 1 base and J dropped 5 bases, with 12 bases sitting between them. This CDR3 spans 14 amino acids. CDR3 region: CASSLVSGRNEQYF. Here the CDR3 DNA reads TGTGCCAGCAGTTTAGTCTCGGGCAGGAACGAGCAGTACTTC.